The 28 T cell receptor beta chains presented below share a single source sample, sequenced in a study of blood T cell repertoires in COVID-19. Sequenced by immunoSEQ multiplex PCR; TCRdb stores in-frame clones only, minus some. The sample lists around 75,000 clones; roughly 86% were seen once. The sample comprised peripheral blood. The receptors derive from a man in his 70s with active COVID-19.

The chain uses TRBV19 and TRBJ2-3, with D unclear. Trimming stripped 7 bases from V and 2 bases from J, with 10 bases between. The CDR3 runs to 13 residues. The germline V gene has CDR1 LNHDA and CDR2 SQIVND (reference sequence). This CDR3 is CASKVGHTDTQYF. The CDR3 DNA follows: TGTGCCAGTAAAGTGGGCCACACAGATACGCAGTATTTT. The entire variable domain, with the rest obtained from reference TRBV19 and TRBJ2-3, is as follows: DGGITQSPKYLFRKEGQNVTLSCEQNLNHDAMYWYRQDPGQGLRLIYYSQIVNDFQKGDIAEGYSVSREKKESFPLTVTSAQKNPTAFYLCASKVGHTDTQYFGPGTRLTVL.

V gene TRBV5-6 combines with J gene TRBJ2-3; TRBD2 matches at 11 bases. Germline loops: CDR1 SGHDT, CDR2 YYEEEE. There are 17 residues in the CDR3. V was pared by 4 bases and J by 6 bases, with 13 bases of the junction left unmatched. CDR3 nucleotides: TGTGCCAGCAGCCCGGCCGTAGCGGGAGGGCCGGGGGATACGCAGTATTTT. Its translation is CASSPAVAGGPGDTQYF. The full variable domain, in which reference TRBV5-6 and TRBJ2-3 provide the parts outside the CDR3, is DAGVTQSPTHLIKTRGQQVTLRCSPKSGHDTVSWYQQALGQGPQFIFQYYEEEERQRGNFPDRFSGHQFPNYSSELNVNALLLGDSALYLCASSPAVAGGPGDTQYFGPGTRLTVL.

The CDR3: CASSLPSPHIAGGSDTQYF. Here the CDR3 DNA reads TGTGCCAGCAGCCTACCATCCCCCCATATAGCGGGAGGGTCAGATACGCAGTATTTT. The V call is TRBV6-2 or TRBV6-3, the J call TRBJ2-3; TRBD2 aligns across 11 bases. Trimming cost V 6 bases and J 4 bases; bases outside gene matches: 18. This CDR3 contains 19 residues. The germline V gene has CDR1 MNHEY and CDR2 SVGEGT.

This clone showed up just once. The V and J genes are TRBV19 and TRBJ2-2; D ambiguous. Per the germline V gene, CDR1 is LNHDA and CDR2 is SQIVND (reference sequence). CDR3 size: 16 residues. Trimming took 5 bases from V and 0 from J, leaving 13 bases between them. The CDR3 loop reads CASSGLDFANTGELFF. CDR3 DNA sequence: TGTGCCAGTAGTGGCCTCGACTTCGCGAACACCGGGGAGCTGTTTTTT.

This chain joins TRBV9 and TRBJ2-7, with D perhaps matching TRBD1 (5 bases). Trimming left V 0 bases short and J 4 bases short, with 11 bases between. The CDR3 spans 14 residues. CDR1 and CDR2 (germline): SGDLS, YYNGEE. CDR3 DNA sequence: TGTGCCAGCAGCGTAGCGGCAGGGTGGTACGAGCAGTACTTC. Protein sequence: CASSVAAGWYEQYF. Supplemented by reference TRBV9 and TRBJ2-7, the full variable domain reads DSGVTQTPKHLITATGQRVTLRCSPRSGDLSVYWYQQSLDQGLQFLIQYYNGEERAKGNILERFSAQQFPDLHSELNLSSLELGDSALYFCASSVAAGWYEQYFGPGTRLTVT.

This clone was counted a few times. This chain connects TRBV28 to TRBJ1-2; the match to TRBD1 covers 9 bases. CDR1 and CDR2 from the germline V gene are MDHEN and SYDVKM. V lost 7 bases and J lost 8; bases outside the gene matches: 5. This CDR3 region has 12 residues. CDR3 sequence reads: CASTTGGAGYTF. CDR3 coding DNA: TGTGCCAGCACCACAGGGGGCGCGGGCTACACCTTC.

The V and J genes are TRBV11-2 and TRBJ2-5; TRBD1 matches at 8 bases. The V segment lost 5 bases and the J segment 2 bases; nucleotides outside the gene matches: 7. CDR1 and CDR2 from the germline V gene are SGHAT and FQNNGV. This CDR3 is 15 amino acids long. Here the CDR3 DNA reads TGTGCCAGCAGCACCCGACAGGGGTGGCAAGAGACCCAGTACTTC. This translates into CASSTRQGWQETQYF.

This chain links TRBV5-8 with TRBJ2-6; 8 bases match TRBD1. Germline values: CDR1 SGHTS, CDR2 YDEGEE. The CDR3 runs to 16 residues. J gave up 4 bases and V 4 bases, and 7 bases lay outside the gene matches. In nucleotides, the CDR3 is TGTGCCAGCAGCACATACAGGGGGATAGGGGCCAACGTCCTGACTTTC. Translating gives CASSTYRGIGANVLTF.

The chain recombines TRBV29-1 with TRBJ2-7; D not certain. This CDR3 has 15 amino acids. V was shortened by 1 base and J by 0 bases, with 13 bases between the two germline ends. Germline V CDR1 and CDR2: SQVTM, ANQGSEA. CDR3 in amino acids: CSVEVVSRSSYEQYF. The CDR3, as DNA: TGCAGCGTTGAAGTGGTGTCCCGCAGCTCCTACGAGCAGTACTTC.

The rearrangement uses TRBV5-1 and TRBJ2-1; TRBD1 aligns across 9 bases. The length of the CDR3 is 14 residues. V shed 6 bases, J shed 6 bases, and the junction held 7 bases outside the gene matches. The germline V gene encodes CDR1 SGHRS and CDR2 YFSETQ. CDR3 in DNA: TGCGCCAGCACCCGACAGGGGGGGATCAATGAGCAGTTCTTC. This encodes CASTRQGGINEQFF.

The V gene is TRBV6-2 or TRBV6-3, the J gene TRBJ2-3, with TRBD1 identical over 7 bases. V shed 6 bases, J shed 3 bases, and the junction held 9 bases outside the gene matches. The CDR3 is made up of 15 amino acids. From germline, CDR1 is MNHEY and CDR2 SVGEGT. The CDR3 DNA sequence: TGTGCCAGCAGCTCACAGGGGTTTGGGACAGATACGCAGTATTTT. It translates to CASSSQGFGTDTQYF.

This chain uses TRBV5-1 with TRBJ1-4; a possible D gene is TRBD1 (6 bases). Trimming shortened V by 4 bases and J by 5 bases, and 15 bases separated the two germline ends. Germline V CDR1 and CDR2: SGHRS, YFSETQ. This CDR3 has 15 residues. The CDR3 region has the DNA TGCGCCAGCAGCCACCACAGGGATAGGAATGAAAAACTGTTTTTT. This codes for CASSHHRDRNEKLFF.

This clone was counted only a few times. This rearrangement joins TRBV5-4 to TRBJ1-2; D unclear. V was trimmed by 0 bases and J by 7 bases, leaving 10 bases between them. The germline CDR1 and CDR2 sequences are SGHNT and YYREEE (reference sequence). There are 13 residues in the CDR3. The CDR3 reads CASSLGSEAGYTF. The CDR3 nucleotides are TGTGCCAGCAGCTTGGGCAGCGAAGCTGGCTACACCTTC.

CDR3 nucleotide sequence: TGCAGCGCCCCGGTGGGGGCCCCGGATAACTATGGCTACACCTTC. It translates to CSAPVGAPDNYGYTF. The chain joins TRBV29-1 to TRBJ1-2; D is possibly TRBD1 (6 bases). Germline V gene sequence: CDR1 SQVTM, CDR2 ANQGSEA. Trimming shortened V by 7 bases and J by 1 base, and 19 bases separated the two germline ends. The CDR3 has 15 amino acids.

This clone was detected only a few times. This sequence joins TRBV19 and TRBJ1-3; the match to TRBD1 covers 7 bases. The V and J ends lost 5 bases and 0 bases, in that order; junction bases with no gene match: 7. This CDR3 region has 16 residues. Germline loops: CDR1 LNHDA, CDR2 SQIVND (reference sequence). The CDR3: CASSLARDSSGNTIYF. The CDR3 bases are TGTGCCAGTAGTCTCGCCCGGGACAGCTCTGGAAACACCATATATTTT.

J is TRBJ2-7 and V is TRBV23-1, with D maybe TRBD1 (5 bases). TRBV23-1 is flagged as an ORF with uncertain function. This CDR3 is 15 amino acids long. Trimming removed 1 base from V and 3 bases from J, with 13 bases in between. The DNA for the CDR3 is TGCGCCAGCAGTCAATTACCCCAGGGCCGCTACGAGCAGTACTTC. It translates to CASSQLPQGRYEQYF.

The rearrangement links TRBV29-1 to TRBJ2-7, with 9 bases identical to TRBD2. This CDR3 is built from 12 residues. Trimming cost V 6 bases and J 7 bases; bases outside gene matches: 7. Germline loops: CDR1 SQVTM, CDR2 ANQGSEA. DNA of the CDR3: TGCAGCGTAATAGCGGGGGCAGGGGAGCAGTACTTC. It is translated as CSVIAGAGEQYF.

J is TRBJ2-1 and V is TRBV12-5, with 8 nucleotides matching TRBD2. The CDR3 is 17 amino acids. Germline CDR1 LGHNT, CDR2 FRNRAP. J lost 10 bases, V lost 5 bases, and 19 bases had no gene match. CDR3 amino acids: CASGPPSTSLTGGEQFF. The CDR3 region has the DNA TGTGCTAGTGGTCCCCCCTCGACTAGCCTAACGGGGGGGGAGCAGTTCTTC. The full variable domain, with the rest looked up from reference TRBV12-5 and TRBJ2-1, is DARVTQTPRHKVTEMGQEVTMRCQPILGHNTVFWYRQTMMQGLELLAYFRNRAPLDDSGMPKDRFSAEMPDATLATLKIQPSEPRDSAVYFCASGPPSTSLTGGEQFFGPGTRLTVL.

The chain joins TRBV5-1 to TRBJ2-5; D is ambiguous. Germline CDR1 reads SGHRS; CDR2 reads YFSETQ. This CDR3 has 15 residues. Trimming stripped 0 bases from V and 4 bases from J, with 13 bases between. CDR3: CASSLGPPGAETQYF. The CDR3 DNA follows: TGCGCCAGCAGCTTGGGTCCCCCGGGTGCAGAGACCCAGTACTTC.

The J gene is TRBJ2-3, the V gene TRBV5-4, with a weak D call TRBD2 (6 bases). The CDR3 has 17 residues. With 0 bases removed from V and 1 base from J, the gap between germline ends came to 15 bases. CDR1 is SGHNT, CDR2 YYREEE, per germline (reference sequence). The CDR3 coding sequence is TGTGCCAGCAGCTTGGTACGGGGGACTCCCGGCACAGATACGCAGTATTTT. Its protein is CASSLVRGTPGTDTQYF. The full variable domain, completed using reference TRBV5-4 and TRBJ2-3, is ETGVTQSPTHLIKTRGQQVTLRCSSQSGHNTVSWYQQALGQGPQFIFQYYREEENGRGNFPPRFSGLQFPNYSSELNVNALELDDSALYLCASSLVRGTPGTDTQYFGPGTRLTVL.

The chain recombines TRBV27 with TRBJ2-3; 12 bases agree with TRBD1. CDR3 size: 15 residues. V shed 5 bases, J shed 6 bases, and the junction held 6 bases outside the gene matches. Germline assignment: CDR1 MNHEY and CDR2 SMNVEV (reference sequence). Here the CDR3 DNA reads TGTGCCAGCAGTCCCCGGGACAGGGGGCGCGATACGCAGTATTTT. Translation: CASSPRDRGRDTQYF.

The chain uses TRBV14 and TRBJ1-3, with D tentatively TRBD1 (5 bases). The CDR3 totals 16 residues. The V gene's germline CDR1 is SGHDN and CDR2 FVKESK. V shed 0 bases and J shed 9 bases, with 18 bases lying between them. This CDR3 reads CASSQEVRTRGGTIYF. The DNA for the CDR3 is TGTGCCAGCAGCCAAGAGGTCCGGACAAGGGGCGGCACCATATATTTT. Variable domain in full (rest from reference TRBV14 and TRBJ1-3): EAGVTQFPSHSVIEKGQTVTLRCDPISGHDNLYWYRRVMGKEIKFLLHFVKESKQDESGMPNNRFLAERTGGTYSTLKVQPAELEDSGVYFCASSQEVRTRGGTIYFGEGSWLTVV.

This clone was seen a few times. The chain links TRBV24-1 to TRBJ2-7, with a weak D call TRBD1 (7 bases). Germline V lookup: CDR1 KGHDR, CDR2 SFDVKD. Trimming cost V 4 bases and J 7 bases, with 22 bases left between them. There are 16 residues in the CDR3. The CDR3 loop reads CATSDPPGTEGGEQYF. CDR3 DNA sequence: TGTGCCACCAGTGACCCCCCCGGGACAGAAGGGGGGGAGCAGTACTTC.

V is TRBV21-1 and J is TRBJ2-1; the table's D call of TRBD2 was not tested on the DNA. TRBV21-1 is a documented pseudogene. The CDR3 totals 19 residues. CDR3 loop: CASSTRGSGRGRPHNEQFF. CDR3 DNA: TGTGCCAGCAGCACCCGGGGTAGCGGGAGAGGAAGGCCCCACAATGAGCAGTTCTTC.

The CDR3 reads CASSQLASTDTQYF. CDR3 bases: TGTGCCAGCAGCCAACTAGCGTCTACAGATACGCAGTATTTT. The chain combines TRBV3-1 (or the pseudogene TRBV3-2) with TRBJ2-3; tentative D call: TRBD2 (6 bases). This CDR3 comprises 14 residues. Between the trimmed V and J ends, which lost 2 bases and 3 bases, there was a span of 9 bases. CDR1 and CDR2 (germline): LGHDT, YNNKEL (reference sequence).

The rearrangement uses TRBV7-9 and TRBJ2-1; weak D call: TRBD1 (8 bases). Germline values: CDR1 SEHNR, CDR2 FQNEAQ (reference sequence). There are 15 residues in the CDR3. Trimming took 2 bases from V and 8 from J, leaving 16 bases between them. CDR3 protein: CASSLKDRAGDEQFF. CDR3 sequence (DNA): TGTGCCAGCAGCTTAAAGGACAGGGCGGGGGATGAGCAGTTCTTC.

This clone was picked up one time. This chain uses TRBV10-3 with TRBJ2-3; TRBD1 matches 9 bases. This CDR3 is 15 amino acids long. Germline loops: CDR1 ENHRY, CDR2 SYGVKD. Trimming at V came to 5 bases and at J to 0 bases, leaving 3 bases not matched to a gene. CDR3 coding DNA: TGTGCCATCAGTCGGGACAGGGCCAGCACAGATACGCAGTATTTT. Its protein product is CAISRDRASTDTQYF.

The chain uses TRBV3-1 (or the pseudogene TRBV3-2) and TRBJ2-5, with 8 bases fitting TRBD2. Per germline, CDR1 LGHDT and CDR2 YNNKEL (reference sequence). CDR3 length: 13 residues. The V and J ends lost 7 bases and 4 bases, in that order; junction bases with no gene match: 5. CDR3: CASNRRGGETQYF. In nucleotides, the CDR3 is TGTGCCAGCAACCGTCGGGGGGGAGAGACCCAGTACTTC.